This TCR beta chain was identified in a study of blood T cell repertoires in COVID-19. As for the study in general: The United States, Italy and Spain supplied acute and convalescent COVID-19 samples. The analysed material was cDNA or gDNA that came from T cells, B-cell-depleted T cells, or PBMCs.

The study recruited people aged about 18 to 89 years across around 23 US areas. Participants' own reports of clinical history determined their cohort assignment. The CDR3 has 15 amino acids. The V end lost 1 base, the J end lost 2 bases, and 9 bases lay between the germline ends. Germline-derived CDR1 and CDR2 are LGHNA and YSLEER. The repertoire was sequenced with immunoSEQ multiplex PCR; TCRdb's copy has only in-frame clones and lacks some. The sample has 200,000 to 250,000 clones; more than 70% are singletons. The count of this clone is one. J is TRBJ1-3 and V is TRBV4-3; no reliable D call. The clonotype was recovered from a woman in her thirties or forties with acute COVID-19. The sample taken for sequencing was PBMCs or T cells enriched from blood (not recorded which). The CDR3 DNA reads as TGCGCCAGCAGCCAAGTTTCGGGTCCTGGAAACACCATATATTTT. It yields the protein CASSQVSGPGNTIYF.